These 22 T cell receptor beta chains were sequenced from one sample in a study of cytomegalovirus exposure and HLA in healthy donors. It was with 60 Vbeta and 13 Jbeta primers that the PCR ran. Assay: immunoSEQ multiplex PCR; the TCRdb copy retains only in-frame clones and omits some. The table lists roughly 130,000 clones, about 80% of them singletons. The sequencing sample was made of PBMCs. These receptors all come from a woman between 40 and 55 years old in good health and CMV-seronegative.

This sequence joins TRBV4-2 and TRBJ2-4; D may be TRBD2 (5 bases). Germline V gene lookup returns CDR1 LGHNA and CDR2 YNFKEQ. Trimming removed 0 bases from V and 0 bases from J, with 15 bases in between. This CDR3 has 18 residues. Written as DNA, the CDR3 is TGTGCCAGCAGCCAAGAGAGAACCGCCGGGGTAGCCAAAAACATTCAGTACTTC. It yields the protein CASSQERTAGVAKNIQYF.

The chain recombines TRBV6-5 with TRBJ1-1; tentative D call: TRBD1 (5 bases). Germline CDR1 and CDR2: MNHEY and SVGAGI. The CDR3 length is 15 residues. The V end was cut by 2 bases, the J end by 3 bases, with 13 bases between. CDR3 residues: CASSYGAGPYTEAFF. CDR3 nucleotides: TGTGCCAGCAGTTACGGGGCAGGGCCTTACACTGAAGCTTTCTTT.

This chain uses TRBV7-9 with TRBJ2-3; 7 positions match TRBD2. This CDR3 has 16 residues. Germline loops: CDR1 SEHNR, CDR2 FQNEAQ (reference sequence). V gave up 3 bases and J gave up 5 bases; unmatched junction bases: 11. CDR3 DNA: TGTGCCAGCAGCTTTCTTGGCGGGAGTGTTGGAGATACGCAGTATTTT. This encodes CASSFLGGSVGDTQYF.

The V gene is TRBV28, the J gene TRBJ1-2; D is uncertain. The germline V gene has CDR1 MDHEN and CDR2 SYDVKM. There are 13 residues in the CDR3. Trimming took 3 bases from V and 6 from J, leaving 11 bases between them. The CDR3 spells CASSLGRWDGYTF. For the CDR3, the DNA is TGTGCCAGCAGTTTGGGCAGGTGGGATGGCTACACCTTC.

V and J are TRBV19 and TRBJ2-3; 9 bases are a match to TRBD2. Per the germline V gene, CDR1 is LNHDA and CDR2 is SQIVND (reference sequence). V was clipped by 5 bases and J by 2 bases; unmatched bases: 8. The CDR3 length is 16 residues. The CDR3 bases are TGTGCCAGTAGTGGTCGGCTAGCGGGACCCACAGATACGCAGTATTTT. It is translated as CASSGRLAGPTDTQYF.

The V call is TRBV10-3, the J call TRBJ2-1, with D possibly matching TRBD2 (6 bases). In germline, CDR1 is ENHRY, CDR2 SYGVKD. The CDR3 runs to 13 residues. With 8 bases removed from V and 4 bases from J, the gap between germline ends came to 12 bases. This CDR3 reads CAIRDSEYNEQFF. CDR3 sequence (DNA): TGTGCCATCCGGGACTCAGAGTACAATGAGCAGTTCTTC.

There are a few counts of this clone. This chain uses TRBV4-2 with TRBJ2-2; D remains ambiguous. This CDR3 comprises 16 residues. V was cut by 1 base and J by 0 bases, with 9 bases left in between. Germline CDR1 and CDR2: LGHNA and YNFKEQ. The CDR3, as DNA: TGTGCCAGCAGCCAAGGACTGCCCGCGAACACCGGGGAGCTGTTTTTT. As protein: CASSQGLPANTGELFF.

This clone showed up just a few times. This sequence joins TRBV7-2 and TRBJ1-5; a weak D match, TRBD1 (5 bases). This CDR3 is 17 amino acids long. The germline CDR1 and CDR2 sequences are SGHTA and FQGNSA. Trimming removed 1 base at V and 2 bases at J, with 15 bases between. CDR3 sequence reads: CASSLGYQGRGNQPQHF. The CDR3 DNA sequence: TGTGCCAGCAGCTTAGGTTACCAGGGTCGGGGCAATCAGCCCCAGCATTTT. The entire variable domain, with the rest obtained from reference TRBV7-2 and TRBJ1-5, is as follows: GAGVSQSPSNKVTEKGKDVELRCDPISGHTALYWYRQSLGQGLEFLIYFQGNSAPDKSGLPSDRFSAERTGGSVSTLTIQRTQQEDSAVYLCASSLGYQGRGNQPQHFGDGTRLSIL.

The chain couples TRBV6-1 to TRBJ2-3; possible D gene TRBD2, 5 bases. CDR1 MNHNS and CDR2 SASEGT come from the germline V gene. This CDR3 spans 12 amino acids. Trimming removed 6 bases from V and 6 bases from J, with 10 bases in between. CDR3 nucleotide sequence: TGTGCCAGCAGGGCGGGCAGGGATACGCAGTATTTT. Its translation: CASRAGRDTQYF.

V is TRBV2 and J is TRBJ2-5, with 11 bases that match TRBD2. CDR1 SNHLY and CDR2 FYNNEI come from the germline V gene. Trimming took 4 bases from V and 4 from J; bases not matched to a gene: 2. The CDR3 runs to 14 residues. CDR3 protein: CASSVLAGVETQYF. CDR3 DNA sequence: TGTGCCAGCAGTGTACTAGCGGGAGTAGAGACCCAGTACTTC.

V and J are TRBV20-1 and TRBJ2-3; no clear D gene. V lost 5 bases and J lost 6, with 9 bases in between. Per the germline V gene, CDR1 is DFQATT and CDR2 is SNEGSKA (reference sequence). The length of the CDR3 is 11 residues. The CDR3 DNA sequence: TGCAGTGCTTATGGTCGGGATACGCAGTATTTT. Protein: CSAYGRDTQYF.

The V call is TRBV19, the J call TRBJ1-1, with 7 positions matching TRBD1. The germline V gene has CDR1 LNHDA and CDR2 SQIVND (reference sequence). Unmatched junction bases numbered 6, after V lost 1 base and J lost 4 bases. CDR3 length: 15 residues. The CDR3 nucleotides are TGTGCCAGTAGTATAGGGGCCGGGACAGCCACTGAAGCTTTCTTT. This sequence encodes CASSIGAGTATEAFF.

In its sample, this clone was seen a few times. The J gene is TRBJ2-7, the V gene TRBV5-1; 8 nucleotides agree with TRBD1. Germline values: CDR1 SGHRS, CDR2 YFSETQ. V trimming: 2 bases; J trimming: 5 bases; junction bases outside the gene matches: 6. The CDR3 runs 14 residues. The DNA for the CDR3 is TGCGCCAGCAGCTTAACAGGGGGAAGCGACGAGCAGTACTTC. This sequence encodes CASSLTGGSDEQYF.

This sequence joins TRBV4-1 and TRBJ2-5; TRBD2 is a possible D gene (6 bases). The V end lost 0 bases, the J end lost 2 bases, and 10 bases lay between the germline ends. CDR1 and CDR2 (germline): MGHRA, YSYEKL. The CDR3 sequence is 15 residues long. The CDR3: CASSQDVGGQETQYF. CDR3 nucleotide sequence: TGCGCCAGCAGCCAAGATGTCGGGGGACAAGAGACCCAGTACTTC.

The chain uses TRBV6-5 and TRBJ1-3; D may be TRBD1 (6 bases). Germline assignment: CDR1 MNHEY and CDR2 SVGAGI. The CDR3 spans 15 residues. The V end lost 6 bases, the J end lost 3 bases, and 15 bases lay between the germline ends. The CDR3 loop reads CASSLSDRLGNTIYF. The CDR3 DNA reads as TGTGCCAGCAGCCTCAGTGACAGGCTTGGAAACACCATATATTTT.

With respect to this clone: Relative to the germline gene, one junction end is altered; a read error may explain this. This chain joins TRBV4-1 and TRBJ1-6; the D is unclear. CDR3 size: 16 residues. Germline values: CDR1 MGHRA, CDR2 YSYEKL. The CDR3 region has the DNA TGCGCCTGCAGCCGACACGGGAGCTCCTATAATTCACCCCTCCACTTT. As protein: CACSRHGSSYNSPLHF.

This sequence joins TRBV6-6 and TRBJ1-2; TRBD1 aligns across 8 bases. This CDR3 is 16 amino acids long. Germline-derived CDR1 and CDR2 are MNHNY and SVGAGI (reference sequence). The junction had 14 bases not matched to a gene; V was cut back by 3 bases and J by 8 bases. The CDR3 bases are TGTGCCAGCAGTTATGGTCTCCTTACAGGGGGTGACGGCTACACCTTC. Translated, it gives CASSYGLLTGGDGYTF.

The chain uses TRBV19 and TRBJ1-5, with 10 nucleotides matching TRBD1. The CDR3 has 17 amino acids. Germline CDR1 and CDR2: LNHDA and SQIVND (reference sequence). V shed 5 bases, J shed 0 bases, and the junction held 7 bases outside the gene matches. CDR3 nucleotides: TGTGCCAGTAGTCGGGGACAGGGGTCTAATAGCAATCAGCCCCAGCATTTT. Protein sequence: CASSRGQGSNSNQPQHF.

The sample holds one count of this clone. The chain has TRBV28 and TRBJ1-1; D gene ambiguous. The germline V gene has CDR1 MDHEN and CDR2 SYDVKM. This CDR3 contains 13 residues. Trimming removed 6 bases at V and 6 bases at J, with 14 bases between. CDR3 protein: CASSTDNPSEAFF. CDR3 bases: TGTGCCAGCAGCACCGACAACCCCTCTGAAGCTTTCTTT. The full variable domain, its missing parts supplied by reference TRBV28 and TRBJ1-1, is DVKVTQSSRYLVKRTGEKVFLECVQDMDHENMFWYRQDPGLGLRLIYFSYDVKMKEKGDIPEGYSVSREKKERFSLILESASTNQTSMYLCASSTDNPSEAFFGQGTRLTVV.

The CDR3 sequence: CASSSYRAGSPLHF. The CDR3 DNA sequence: TGTGCCAGCAGCTCCTACCGCGCGGGGTCACCCCTCCACTTT. V is TRBV7-8 and J is TRBJ1-6, with D unresolved. The V end was cut by 4 bases, the J end by 10 bases, with 14 bases between. CDR3 length: 14 amino acids. CDR1 and CDR2 (germline): SGHVS, FQNEAQ.

The chain combines TRBV19 with TRBJ1-5; D is perhaps TRBD1 (5 bases). This CDR3 spans 14 amino acids. From germline, CDR1 is LNHDA and CDR2 SQIVND (reference sequence). Trimming left V 5 bases short and J 7 bases short, with 15 bases between. The CDR3 loop reads CASSVSQEWQPQHF. The CDR3, as DNA: TGTGCCAGTAGTGTATCACAGGAGTGGCAGCCCCAGCATTTT.

The chain combines TRBV5-1 with TRBJ2-3; 11 bases are a match to TRBD1. The germline V gene has CDR1 SGHRS and CDR2 YFSETQ. With V trimmed by 2 bases and J by 1 base, 9 bases remained unmatched. The CDR3 is made up of 18 amino acids. Here the CDR3 reads CASSFHRDRGIGTDTQYF. The CDR3 nucleotides read TGCGCCAGCAGCTTCCACCGGGACAGGGGGATCGGCACAGATACGCAGTATTTT.